The 21 T cell receptor beta chains below were found in one sample sequenced in a study of T-cell reconstitution after alpha-beta-depleted transplantation in children. Preparing the TCRbeta library involved the use of unique molecular identifiers. TCRdb reprocessed the PCR reads via MiXCR and lists one record per CDR3 protein. The data contain a few hundred thousand distinct CDR3 sequences, 10% of them singletons. Here the sequenced sample was PBMCs, taken before TCRalphabeta/CD19-depleted stem cell transplant. These receptors all come from a boy under three years old with acute myeloid leukemia, due to receive a stem cell transplant.

Comments on this clonotype: A much bigger clone sits one base away, suggesting this may be a read error. The rearrangement joins TRBV27 to TRBJ2-1; maybe TRBD2 (6 bases). This CDR3 contains 14 residues. Looked up from germline, CDR1 is MNHEY and CDR2 is SMNVEV (reference sequence). The CDR3 DNA follows: TGTGCCAGCAGTCCCGGACTCGGAGGGCATGACCAGTTCTTC. This translates into CASSPGLGGHDQFF.

This clonotype has a handful of counts. The genes are TRBV25-1 and TRBJ2-1, with 15 bases aligning to TRBD2. CDR1 and CDR2 from the germline V gene are MGHDK and SYGVNS. CDR3 size: 19 residues. After removal of 1 base from V and 0 bases from J, the junction contained 4 bases not matched to a gene. The CDR3 nucleotides read TGTGCCAGCAGTGAATTGGCGGGACTAGCGGGAGGCTCCTACAATGAGCAGTTCTTC. Residues: CASSELAGLAGGSYNEQFF.

Ten or more counts support this clonotype. CDR3 in amino acids: CASSYGLAGGPTGELFF. As DNA, the CDR3 is TGTGCCAGCAGTTACGGGCTAGCGGGAGGGCCCACCGGGGAGCTGTTTTTT. This chain connects TRBV6-2 or TRBV6-3 to TRBJ2-2, with 12 bases that match TRBD2. The junction had 5 bases not matched to a gene; V was cut back by 2 bases and J by 4 bases. Germline V gene sequence: CDR1 MNHEY, CDR2 SVGEGT. This CDR3 has 17 amino acids.

This clonotype was recorded a few times. The V and J genes are TRBV25-1 and TRBJ1-5; D is possibly TRBD1 (5 bases). From germline, CDR1 is MGHDK and CDR2 SYGVNS. This CDR3 is built from 13 residues. V lost 6 bases to trimming and J lost 3 bases, with 9 bases between them. This CDR3 is CASRGGVNQPQHF. CDR3 bases: TGTGCCAGCAGGGGAGGGGTCAATCAGCCCCAGCATTTT. Filled out from reference TRBV25-1 and TRBJ1-5, the complete variable domain reads EADIYQTPRYLVIGTGKKITLECSQTMGHDKMYWYQQDPGMELHLIHYSYGVNSTEKGDLSSESTVSRIRTEHFPLTLESARPSHTSQYLCASRGGVNQPQHFGDGTRLSIL.

This clonotype turned up a few times. This chain connects TRBV28 to TRBJ2-7; 11 bases agree with TRBD1. The germline CDR1 and CDR2 sequences are MDHEN and SYDVKM. Unmatched junction bases numbered 4, after V lost 4 bases and J lost 2 bases. The CDR3 consists of 15 residues. The DNA for the CDR3 is TGTGCCAGCAGTTCCCGGACAGGGGGCCCCTACGAGCAGTACTTC. This codes for CASSSRTGGPYEQYF. Drawing the rest from reference TRBV28 and TRBJ2-7, the complete variable domain is DVKVTQSSRYLVKRTGEKVFLECVQDMDHENMFWYRQDPGLGLRLIYFSYDVKMKEKGDIPEGYSVSREKKERFSLILESASTNQTSMYLCASSSRTGGPYEQYFGPGTRLTVT.

The chain is built from TRBV7-2 and TRBJ2-5; 13 nucleotides line up with TRBD2. The germline V gene has CDR1 SGHTA and CDR2 FQGNSA. V trimming: 5 bases; J trimming: 6 bases; junction bases outside the gene matches: 12. CDR3 size: 17 residues. The CDR3 region is CASSLGLAGALGKTQYF. CDR3 DNA sequence: TGTGCCAGCAGCCTTGGACTAGCGGGGGCCCTCGGGAAGACCCAGTACTTC.

This clonotype has a count of ten or more. This sequence joins TRBV25-1 and TRBJ2-7; 10 bases fit TRBD1. The CDR3 is 16 residues long. Germline assignment: CDR1 MGHDK and CDR2 SYGVNS. V shed 0 bases, J shed 2 bases, and the junction held 4 bases outside the gene matches. In nucleotides, the CDR3 is TGTGCCAGCAGTGAATACTCCGGGACAGGGGCCTACGAGCAGTACTTC. Encoded protein: CASSEYSGTGAYEQYF.

This clonotype was seen more than once but under ten times. The CDR3, as DNA: TGTGCCAGCAGGTCATTCCGCTCCTATAATTCACCCCTCCACTTT. As protein: CASRSFRSYNSPLHF. The chain has TRBV12-3 or TRBV12-4 and TRBJ1-6; D is unclear. The V end lost 6 bases, the J end lost 0 bases, and 9 bases lay between the germline ends. The CDR3 loop spans 15 amino acids.

This clonotype was counted at least ten times. The chain links TRBV28 to TRBJ1-4; D unresolved. CDR3 size: 15 residues. Trimming shortened V by 2 bases and J by 5 bases, and 12 bases separated the two germline ends. Germline loops: CDR1 MDHEN, CDR2 SYDVKM. CDR3 loop: CASSLRVPLNEKLFF. The CDR3 nucleotides read TGTGCCAGCAGTTTAAGAGTCCCACTAAATGAAAAACTGTTTTTT.

The chain is built from TRBV7-2 and TRBJ1-2; 7 positions match TRBD1. V lost 8 bases to trimming and J lost 0 bases; unmatched junction nucleotides: 12. Germline V gives CDR1 SGHTA, CDR2 FQGNSA. The CDR3 extends over 16 amino acids. The CDR3 sequence: CASLNQGGIANYGYTF. The DNA for the CDR3 is TGTGCCAGCCTAAACCAGGGGGGAATAGCTAACTATGGCTACACCTTC.

This clonotype was counted ten times or more. The chain links TRBV28 to TRBJ2-7, with D possibly matching TRBD2 (6 bases). Trimming took 3 bases from V and 4 from J, leaving 10 bases between them. CDR1 is MDHEN, CDR2 SYDVKM, per germline. This CDR3 has 13 amino acids. In DNA, the CDR3 is TGTGCCAGCAGTTTTGCTGGGGGGTACGAGCAGTACTTC. Its translation: CASSFAGGYEQYF.

The table lists this clonotype with a few counts. The rearrangement links TRBV29-1 to TRBJ1-4; D gene ambiguous. Trimming took off 4 bases at V and 8 bases at J, with 11 bases between the two ends. The CDR3 sequence is 12 residues long. Germline V gene sequence: CDR1 SQVTM, CDR2 ANQGSEA. The CDR3 coding sequence is TGCAGCGTTGTGGTCCCCCCAGAAAAACTGTTTTTT. It is translated as CSVVVPPEKLFF.

This clonotype was counted at least ten times. The V call is TRBV29-1, the J call TRBJ2-3; TRBD2 agrees at 12 bases. From germline, CDR1 is SQVTM and CDR2 ANQGSEA. The CDR3 length is 14 residues. J gave up 4 bases and V 6 bases, and 5 bases lay outside the gene matches. CDR3 DNA sequence: TGCAGCGTAGGACTAGCGGGATGGGCAGATACGCAGTATTTT. Translation: CSVGLAGWADTQYF.

This clonotype was picked up a small number of times. V and J are TRBV5-1 and TRBJ1-1; D is unclear. Germline-derived CDR1 and CDR2 are SGHRS and YFSETQ. This CDR3 spans 13 amino acids. V lost 0 bases and J 8 bases, leaving 11 bases between the germline ends. CDR3 protein: CASSLGPHLEAFF. CDR3 bases: TGCGCCAGCAGCTTGGGGCCGCATCTAGAAGCTTTCTTT.

Ten or more counts support this clonotype. This chain connects TRBV28 to TRBJ1-5, with a possible D match to TRBD1 (5 bases). Germline CDR1 and CDR2: MDHEN and SYDVKM. This CDR3 comprises 13 residues. Trimming left V 1 base short and J 7 bases short, with 8 bases between. The chain's CDR3 is CASSLYRDQPQHF. In nucleotides, the CDR3 is TGTGCCAGCAGTTTATATCGGGACCAGCCCCAGCATTTT.

The sample holds many counts of this clonotype. The rearrangement uses TRBV20-1 and TRBJ2-5, with a possible D match to TRBD2 (8 bases). V lost 6 bases and J 5 bases, leaving 22 bases between the germline ends. This CDR3 is built from 15 residues. The germline V gene has CDR1 DFQATT and CDR2 SNEGSKA (reference sequence). CDR3 nucleotide sequence: TGCAGTGCCCGGGGGGGAGGGGGCGATCTGGAGACCCAGTACTTC. Translation gives CSARGGGGDLETQYF.

This clonotype was counted many times. The chain combines TRBV10-2 with TRBJ2-3; possible D gene TRBD1, 6 bases. Looked up from germline, CDR1 is WSHSY and CDR2 is SAAADI. This CDR3 has 14 residues. The V end was cut by 4 bases, the J end by 2 bases, with 10 bases between. CDR3 sequence: CASSVQGPTDTQYF. For the CDR3, the DNA is TGCGCCAGCAGTGTTCAGGGGCCCACAGATACGCAGTATTTT.

CDR3 in amino acids: CASSSNTVGTQYF. CDR3 DNA sequence: TGTGCCAGCAGCTCAAACACGGTCGGGACCCAGTACTTC. This chain joins TRBV7-3 and TRBJ2-5; D unclear. This CDR3 region has 13 residues. CDR1 is SGHTA and CDR2 is FQGTGA in the germline V gene. The germline V and J ends were trimmed by 4 bases and 7 bases, with 13 bases remaining between them.

The V call is TRBV13, the J call TRBJ2-2, with TRBD2 matching 10 bases. Germline V gives CDR1 PRHDT, CDR2 FYEKMQ (reference sequence). J gave up 0 bases and V 4 bases, and 8 bases lay outside the gene matches. The CDR3 is 18 residues long. CDR3 in amino acids: CASSSGLALFANTGELFF. In nucleotides, the CDR3 is TGTGCCAGCAGCTCGGGACTAGCGCTCTTCGCGAACACCGGGGAGCTGTTTTTT.

This clonotype came up a few times. The genes are TRBV25-1 and TRBJ1-1; D remains unclear. CDR1 and CDR2 from the germline V gene are MGHDK and SYGVNS. The CDR3 sequence is 16 residues long. V was pared by 1 base and J by 4 bases, with 16 bases between. CDR3 sequence reads: CASSELQDSRPTEAFF. The CDR3 nucleotides read TGTGCCAGCAGTGAATTGCAGGATTCGAGGCCCACTGAAGCTTTCTTT.

This clonotype was seen at least ten times. One base away lies a much larger clone, so this may be a sequencing read error. The gene calls are TRBV12-3 or TRBV12-4 and TRBJ2-7; unclear D gene. V lost 1 base and J 1 base, leaving 5 bases between the germline ends. This CDR3 is built from 13 residues. CDR3 nucleotide sequence: TGTGCCAGCAGTTTAGAGGTATCCTACGAGCAGTACTTC. This encodes CASSLEVSYEQYF.